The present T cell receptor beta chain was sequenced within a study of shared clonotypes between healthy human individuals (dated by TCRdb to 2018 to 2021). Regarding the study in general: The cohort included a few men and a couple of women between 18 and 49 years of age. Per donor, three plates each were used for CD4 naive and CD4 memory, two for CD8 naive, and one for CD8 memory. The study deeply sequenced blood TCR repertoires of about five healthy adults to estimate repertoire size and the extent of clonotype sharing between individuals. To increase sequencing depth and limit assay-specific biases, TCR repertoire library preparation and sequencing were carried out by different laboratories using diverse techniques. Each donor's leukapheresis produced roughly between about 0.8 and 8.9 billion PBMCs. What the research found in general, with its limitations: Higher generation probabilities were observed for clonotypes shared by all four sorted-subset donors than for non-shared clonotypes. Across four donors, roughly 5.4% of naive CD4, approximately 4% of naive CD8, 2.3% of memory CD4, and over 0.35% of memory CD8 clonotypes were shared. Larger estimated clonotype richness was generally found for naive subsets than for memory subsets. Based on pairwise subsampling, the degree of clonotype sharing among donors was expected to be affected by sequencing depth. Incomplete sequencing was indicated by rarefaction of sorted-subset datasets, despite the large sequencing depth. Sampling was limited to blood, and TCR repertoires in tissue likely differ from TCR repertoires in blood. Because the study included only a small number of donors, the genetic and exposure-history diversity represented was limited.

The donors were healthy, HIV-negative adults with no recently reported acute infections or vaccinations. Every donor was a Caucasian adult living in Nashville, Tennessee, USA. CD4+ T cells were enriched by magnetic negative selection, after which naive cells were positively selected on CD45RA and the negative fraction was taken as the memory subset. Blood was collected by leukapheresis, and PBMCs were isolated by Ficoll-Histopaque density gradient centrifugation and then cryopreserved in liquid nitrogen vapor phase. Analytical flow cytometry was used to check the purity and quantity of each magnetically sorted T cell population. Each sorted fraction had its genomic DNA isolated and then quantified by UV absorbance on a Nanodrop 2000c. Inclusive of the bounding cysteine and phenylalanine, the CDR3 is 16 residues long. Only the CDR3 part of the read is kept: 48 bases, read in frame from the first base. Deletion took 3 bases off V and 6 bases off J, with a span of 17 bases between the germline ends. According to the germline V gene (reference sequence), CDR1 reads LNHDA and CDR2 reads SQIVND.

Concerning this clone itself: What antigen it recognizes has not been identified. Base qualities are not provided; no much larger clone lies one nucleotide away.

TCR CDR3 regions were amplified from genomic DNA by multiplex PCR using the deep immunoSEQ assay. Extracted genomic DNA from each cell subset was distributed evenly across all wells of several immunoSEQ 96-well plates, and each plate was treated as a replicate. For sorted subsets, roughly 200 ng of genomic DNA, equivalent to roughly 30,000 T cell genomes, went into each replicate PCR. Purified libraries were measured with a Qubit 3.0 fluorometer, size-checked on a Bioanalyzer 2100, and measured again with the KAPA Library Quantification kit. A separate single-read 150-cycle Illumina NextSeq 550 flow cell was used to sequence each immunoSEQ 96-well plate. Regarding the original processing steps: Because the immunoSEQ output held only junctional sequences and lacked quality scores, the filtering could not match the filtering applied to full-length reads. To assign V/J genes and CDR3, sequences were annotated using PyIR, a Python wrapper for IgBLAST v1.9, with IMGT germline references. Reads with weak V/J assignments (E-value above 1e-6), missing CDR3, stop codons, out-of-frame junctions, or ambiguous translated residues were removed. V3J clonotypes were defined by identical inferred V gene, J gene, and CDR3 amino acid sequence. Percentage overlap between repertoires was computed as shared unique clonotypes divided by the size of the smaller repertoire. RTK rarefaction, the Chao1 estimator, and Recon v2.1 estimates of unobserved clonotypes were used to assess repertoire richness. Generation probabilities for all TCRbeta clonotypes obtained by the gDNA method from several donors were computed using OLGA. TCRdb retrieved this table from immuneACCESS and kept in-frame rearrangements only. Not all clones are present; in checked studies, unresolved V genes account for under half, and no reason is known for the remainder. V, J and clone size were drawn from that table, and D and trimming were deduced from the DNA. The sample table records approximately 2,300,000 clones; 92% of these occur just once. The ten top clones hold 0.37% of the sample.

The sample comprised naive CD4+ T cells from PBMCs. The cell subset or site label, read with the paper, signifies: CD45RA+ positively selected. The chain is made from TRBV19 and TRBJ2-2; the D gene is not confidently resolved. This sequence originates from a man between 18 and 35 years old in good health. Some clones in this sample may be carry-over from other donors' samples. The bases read TGTGCCAGTAGTATCGAGCCTCAAATTATATCCGGGGAGCTGTTTTTT. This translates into CASSIEPQIISGELFF.